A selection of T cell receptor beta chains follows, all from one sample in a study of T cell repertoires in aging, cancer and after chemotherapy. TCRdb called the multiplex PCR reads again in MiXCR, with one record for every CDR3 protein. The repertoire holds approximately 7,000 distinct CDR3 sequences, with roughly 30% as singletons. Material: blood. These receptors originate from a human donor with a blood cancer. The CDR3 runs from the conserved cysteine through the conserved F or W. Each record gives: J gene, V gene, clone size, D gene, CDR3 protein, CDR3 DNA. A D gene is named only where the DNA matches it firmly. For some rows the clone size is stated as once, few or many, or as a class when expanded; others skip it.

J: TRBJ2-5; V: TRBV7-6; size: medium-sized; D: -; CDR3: CASSLDFRPPRDTQYF; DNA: TGTGCCAGCAGCTTAGATTTCCGGCCACCAAGAGATACCCAGTACTTC
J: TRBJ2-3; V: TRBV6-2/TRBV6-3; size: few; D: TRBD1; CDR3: CASRGTGKKTDTQYF; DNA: TGTGCCAGCCGAGGGACAGGGAAAAAAACAGATACGCAGTATTTT
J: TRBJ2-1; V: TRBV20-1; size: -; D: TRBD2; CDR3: CSGLAGGVNEQFF; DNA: TGCAGTGGACTAGCGGGGGGGGTCAATGAGCAGTTCTTC
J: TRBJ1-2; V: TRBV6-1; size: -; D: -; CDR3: CASSEGAGLSVSGYTF; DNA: TGTGCCAGCAGTGAAGGGGCGGGTCTCTCAGTTAGTGGCTACACCTTC
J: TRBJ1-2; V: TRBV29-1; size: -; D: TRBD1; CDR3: CSLGDSLYGYTF; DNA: TGCAGCTTAGGGGACAGTCTCTATGGCTACACCTTC
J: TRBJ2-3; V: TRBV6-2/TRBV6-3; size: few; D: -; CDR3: CASSDLRQYF; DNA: TGTGCCAGCAGTGACCTGCGTCAGTATTTT
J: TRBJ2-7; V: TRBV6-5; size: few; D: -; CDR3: CASGAVGYEQYF; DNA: TGTGCCAGCGGAGCAGTAGGCTACGAGCAGTACTTC
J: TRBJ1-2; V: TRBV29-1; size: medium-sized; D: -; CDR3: CSDEDVEYGYTF; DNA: TGCAGCGACGAGGACGTTGAATATGGCTACACCTTC
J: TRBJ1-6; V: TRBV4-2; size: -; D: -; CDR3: CASSQETNSPLHF; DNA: TGTGCCAGCAGCCAAGAAACTAATTCACCCCTCCACTTT
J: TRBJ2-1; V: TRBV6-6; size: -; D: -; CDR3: CASSAGTRTYNEQFF; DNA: TGTGCCAGCAGTGCGGGGACCCGTACCTACAATGAGCAGTTCTTC
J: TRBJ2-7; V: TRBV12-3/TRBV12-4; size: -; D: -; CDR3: CASSLHPYEQYF; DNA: TGTGCCAGCAGTTTACACCCCTACGAGCAGTACTTC
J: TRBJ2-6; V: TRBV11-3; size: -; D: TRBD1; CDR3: CASSLQPGQGAGANVLTF; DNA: TGTGCCAGCAGCTTACAACCTGGACAGGGGGCAGGGGCCAACGTCCTGACTTTC
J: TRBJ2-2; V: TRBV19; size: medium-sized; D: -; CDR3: CATSPQGQDTGELFF; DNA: TGTGCCACTTCCCCTCAGGGTCAGGACACCGGGGAGCTGTTTTTT
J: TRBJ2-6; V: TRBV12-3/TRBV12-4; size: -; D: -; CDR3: CASSPPEGSNGANVLTF; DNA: TGTGCCAGCAGCCCACCGGAGGGGTCAAATGGGGCCAACGTCCTGACTTTC
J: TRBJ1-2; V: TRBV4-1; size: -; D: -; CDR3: CASSQELGYGYTF; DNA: TGTGCCAGCAGCCAAGAACTAGGGTATGGCTACACCTTC
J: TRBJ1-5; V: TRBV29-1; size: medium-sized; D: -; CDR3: CSVADSNQPQHF; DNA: TGCAGCGTCGCCGATAGCAATCAGCCCCAGCATTTT
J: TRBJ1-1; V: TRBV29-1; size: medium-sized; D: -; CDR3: CSVGRGATEAFF; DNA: TGCAGCGTTGGTCGCGGGGCCACTGAAGCTTTCTTT
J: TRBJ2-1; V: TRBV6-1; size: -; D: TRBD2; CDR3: CASIKTSGGFNEQFF; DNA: TGTGCCAGCATCAAGACTAGCGGGGGTTTCAATGAGCAGTTCTTC
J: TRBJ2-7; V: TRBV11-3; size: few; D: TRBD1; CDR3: CASSLERTGGPYEQYF; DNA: TGTGCCAGCAGCTTAGAGAGGACAGGGGGGCCCTACGAGCAGTACTTC
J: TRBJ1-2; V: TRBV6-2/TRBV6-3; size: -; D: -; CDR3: CASSQDSPYGYTF; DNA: TGTGCCAGCAGCCAGGACAGCCCGTATGGCTACACCTTC
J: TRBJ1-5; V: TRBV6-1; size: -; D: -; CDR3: CASGVGPNQPQHF; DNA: TGTGCCAGTGGGGTAGGGCCCAATCAGCCCCAGCATTTT
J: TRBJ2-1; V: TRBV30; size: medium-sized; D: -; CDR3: CAWSVIGTPGEAEQFF; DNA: TGTGCCTGGAGTGTTATTGGGACTCCGGGGGAAGCTGAGCAGTTCTTC
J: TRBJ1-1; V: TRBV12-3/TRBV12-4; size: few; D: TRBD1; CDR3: CASKAGQGNTEAFF; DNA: TGTGCCAGCAAAGCCGGACAGGGGAACACTGAAGCTTTCTTT
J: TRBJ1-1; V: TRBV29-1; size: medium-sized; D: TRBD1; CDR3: CSVKRTGVAAFF; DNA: TGCAGCGTTAAAAGGACAGGGGTGGCCGCTTTCTTT
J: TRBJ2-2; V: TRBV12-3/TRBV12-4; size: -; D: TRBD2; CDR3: CASTPNKRGYNTGELFF; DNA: TGTGCCAGCACCCCAAATAAGCGGGGGTATAACACCGGGGAGCTGTTTTTT
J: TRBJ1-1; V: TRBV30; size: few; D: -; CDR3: CAWRETRSTEAFF; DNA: TGTGCCTGGAGAGAAACCAGGAGCACTGAAGCTTTCTTT
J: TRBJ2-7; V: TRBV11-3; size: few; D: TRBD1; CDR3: CASSSRTGVTYEQYF; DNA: TGTGCCAGCAGCTCCCGGACAGGGGTCACCTACGAGCAGTACTTC
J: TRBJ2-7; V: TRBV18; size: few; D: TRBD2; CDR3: CASSVSSGAAYEQYF; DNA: TGTGCCAGCTCAGTGTCTAGCGGGGCTGCCTACGAGCAGTACTTC
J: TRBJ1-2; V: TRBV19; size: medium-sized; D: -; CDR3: CASMFGSSNYGYTF; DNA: TGTGCCAGTATGTTCGGAAGCTCTAACTATGGCTACACCTTC
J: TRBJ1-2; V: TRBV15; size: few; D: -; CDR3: CATSANRGLYGYTF; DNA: TGTGCCACCAGCGCTAACCGGGGCCTCTATGGCTACACCTTC
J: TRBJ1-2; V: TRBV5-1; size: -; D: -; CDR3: CASSLASGPTNYGYTF; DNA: TGCGCCAGCAGCTTGGCCTCGGGACCGACTAACTATGGCTACACCTTC
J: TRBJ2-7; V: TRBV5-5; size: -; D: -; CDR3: CASSRAHGEHEQYF; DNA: TGTGCCAGCAGCCGTGCGCATGGCGAGCACGAGCAGTACTTC
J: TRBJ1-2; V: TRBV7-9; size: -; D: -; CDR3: CASTLLSDRPYGYTF; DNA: TGTGCCAGCACCCTCCTCTCGGACAGACCCTATGGCTACACCTTC
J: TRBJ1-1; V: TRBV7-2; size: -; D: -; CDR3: CASSSTSGRAEAFF; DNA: TGTGCCAGCAGCTCAACTTCGGGGAGAGCTGAAGCTTTCTTT
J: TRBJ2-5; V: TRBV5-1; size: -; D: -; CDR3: CASDPGARETQYF; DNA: TGCGCCAGCGACCCCGGAGCGCGGGAGACCCAGTACTTC
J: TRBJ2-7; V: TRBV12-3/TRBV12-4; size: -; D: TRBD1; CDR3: CASSPAGGVSYNEQYF; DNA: TGTGCCAGCAGTCCCGCAGGGGGAGTCTCCTACAATGAGCAGTACTTC
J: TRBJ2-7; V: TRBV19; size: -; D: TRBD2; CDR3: CASSIGGGDYEQYF; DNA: TGTGCCAGTAGTATAGGCGGGGGTGACTACGAGCAGTACTTC
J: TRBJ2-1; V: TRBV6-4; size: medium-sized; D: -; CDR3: CASSDADYNEQFF; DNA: TGTGCCAGCAGTGACGCAGACTACAATGAGCAGTTCTTC
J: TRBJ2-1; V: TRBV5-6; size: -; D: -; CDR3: CASSYRGPLGKEQFF; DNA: TGTGCCAGCAGCTACCGGGGACCGCTTGGGAAGGAGCAGTTCTTC
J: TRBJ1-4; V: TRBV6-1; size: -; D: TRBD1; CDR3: CASRDAGTGGGEKLFF; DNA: TGTGCCAGCAGGGACGCGGGGACAGGGGGCGGTGAAAAACTGTTTTTT
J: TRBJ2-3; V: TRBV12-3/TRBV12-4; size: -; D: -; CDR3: CASSLAGGRADTQYF; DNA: TGTGCCAGCAGTTTAGCGGGGGGAAGAGCAGATACGCAGTATTTT
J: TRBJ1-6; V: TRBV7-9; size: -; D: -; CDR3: CASNGRRDSPLHF; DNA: TGTGCCTCCAACGGGCGGAGGGATTCACCCCTCCACTTT
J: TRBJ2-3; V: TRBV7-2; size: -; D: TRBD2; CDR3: CASSLLAGVTDTQYF; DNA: TGTGCCAGCAGCTTACTAGCGGGGGTCACAGATACGCAGTATTTT
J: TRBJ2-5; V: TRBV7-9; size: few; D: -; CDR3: CASSLSPGETQYF; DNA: TGTGCCAGCAGCTTAAGCCCGGGGGAGACCCAGTACTTC
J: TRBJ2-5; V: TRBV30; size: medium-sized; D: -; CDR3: CAWSVGLRAGETQYF; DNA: TGTGCCTGGAGTGTAGGGCTCAGGGCGGGGGAGACCCAGTACTTC
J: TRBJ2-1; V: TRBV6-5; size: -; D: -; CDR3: CASSYWGRTSTYNEQFF; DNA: TGTGCCAGCAGTTACTGGGGACGTACCTCAACCTACAATGAGCAGTTCTTC
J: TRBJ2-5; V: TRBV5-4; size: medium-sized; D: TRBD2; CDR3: CASSLGRGGTETQYF; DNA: TGTGCCAGCAGCTTGGGTCGGGGGGGCACAGAGACCCAGTACTTC
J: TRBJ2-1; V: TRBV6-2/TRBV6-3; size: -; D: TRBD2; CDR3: CASSRRSGGGNEQFF; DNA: TGTGCCAGCAGTCGGCGTAGTGGGGGGGGGAATGAGCAGTTCTTC
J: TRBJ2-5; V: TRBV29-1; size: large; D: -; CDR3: CSVAAQETQYF; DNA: TGCAGCGTAGCGGCCCAAGAGACCCAGTACTTC
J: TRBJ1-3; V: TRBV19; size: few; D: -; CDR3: CAGILGIVGENTIYF; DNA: TGTGCCGGGATCTTAGGGATCGTGGGGGAGAACACCATATATTTT
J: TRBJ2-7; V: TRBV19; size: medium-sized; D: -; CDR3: CASSGTGTYEQYF; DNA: TGTGCCAGTAGTGGGACTGGAACCTACGAGCAGTACTTC
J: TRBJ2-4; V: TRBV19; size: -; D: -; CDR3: CASRADMGKNIQYF; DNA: TGTGCCAGTAGGGCAGACATGGGCAAAAACATTCAGTACTTC
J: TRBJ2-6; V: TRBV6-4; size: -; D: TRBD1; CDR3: CASSYIRDRGHSGANVLTF; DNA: TGTGCCAGCAGTTATATCAGGGACAGGGGGCATTCCGGGGCCAACGTCCTGACTTTC
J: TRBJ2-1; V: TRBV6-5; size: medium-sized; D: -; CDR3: CASSYVGSAYNEQFF; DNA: TGTGCCAGCAGTTACGTTGGGAGCGCCTACAATGAGCAGTTCTTC
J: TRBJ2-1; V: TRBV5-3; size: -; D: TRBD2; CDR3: CASSLVTSGNNEQFF; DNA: TGTGCCAGCAGCTTAGTGACTAGCGGGAACAATGAGCAGTTCTTC